The clone carrying this T cell receptor beta chain showed up just once. CDR3 length: 12 amino acids. V was trimmed by 7 bases and J by 6 bases, leaving 12 bases between them. Germline V lookup: CDR1 MNHEY, CDR2 SVGAGI. The entry originates in a study of PD-1 blockade in classical Hodgkin lymphoma. Exposure to brentuximab vedotin varied, and each patient had relapsed following autologous stem cell transplantation. Only in-frame clones appear in the TCRdb table, and some are missing; sequencing was by immunoSEQ multiplex PCR. The sample includes under 65,000 clones, approximately 90% of them seen just once.

The chain links TRBV6-5 to TRBJ1-2; possibly TRBD1 for D (5 bases). The sample here was peripheral blood mononuclear cells (PBMCs), taken at baseline. The clonotype was recovered from a human donor with classical Hodgkin lymphoma. The CDR3, as DNA: TGTGCCAGCACAAGTATGGGGGATGGCTACACCTTC. Translation gives CASTSMGDGYTF.